This entry lists 32 T cell receptor beta chains sequenced from one sample in a study of blood T cell repertoires in COVID-19. Repertoires were generated with immunoSEQ multiplex PCR, while TCRdb's copy carries only in-frame clones and drops some. The table shows a few hundred thousand clones, with around 80% occurring only once. The sample taken for sequencing was peripheral blood. These receptors were taken from a woman aged 45-65 years with acute or convalescent COVID-19.

V is TRBV4-1 and J is TRBJ2-3; D gene ambiguous. V was shortened by 0 bases and J by 0 bases, with 10 bases between the two germline ends. The germline V gene encodes CDR1 MGHRA and CDR2 YSYEKL. The CDR3 length is 16 residues. The CDR3, as DNA: TGCGCCAGCAGCCAAGATTACAGATCTAGCACAGATACGCAGTATTTT. Encoded protein: CASSQDYRSSTDTQYF.

The J gene is TRBJ2-5, the V gene TRBV28, with D perhaps matching TRBD2 (7 bases). Trimming removed 5 bases from V and 4 bases from J, with 14 bases in between. The CDR3 sequence is 14 residues long. Germline V gives CDR1 MDHEN, CDR2 SYDVKM. The CDR3 reads CASSIGGRRETQYF. For the CDR3, the DNA is TGTGCCAGCAGTATCGGGGGGCGAAGAGAGACCCAGTACTTC.

The rearrangement links TRBV6-5 to TRBJ2-7, with D tentatively TRBD1 (6 bases). This CDR3 has 14 residues. V was clipped by 6 bases and J by 2 bases, with 14 bases between them. Germline values: CDR1 MNHEY, CDR2 SVGAGI. As DNA, the CDR3 is TGTGCCAGCAGGAACGACAGGCCCCCCTACGAGCAGTACTTC. Translation: CASRNDRPPYEQYF.

The chain recombines TRBV5-1 with TRBJ2-2; D may be TRBD1 (5 bases). Trimming left V 4 bases short and J 5 bases short, with 12 bases between. Germline CDR1 SGHRS, CDR2 YFSETQ. This CDR3 comprises 14 residues. The CDR3 sequence is CASSPSRGTGELFF. CDR3 nucleotides: TGCGCCAGCAGCCCCAGTAGGGGAACCGGGGAGCTGTTTTTT.

This clone was seen only once. This chain joins TRBV12-5 and TRBJ2-1; possible D gene TRBD2, 6 bases. V lost 1 base and J 3 bases, leaving 16 bases between the germline ends. There are 17 residues in the CDR3. Germline-derived CDR1 and CDR2 are LGHNT and FRNRAP. The CDR3 bases are TGTGCTAGTGGTTTGGGGCGACAGACTAGGGGCTACAATGAGCAGTTCTTC. This gives the protein CASGLGRQTRGYNEQFF.

The chain recombines TRBV9 with TRBJ2-5, with 7 bases that match TRBD1. With 1 base clipped from V and 5 bases from J, the junction kept 8 bases outside the gene matches. The CDR3 has 15 residues. Germline V CDR1 and CDR2: SGDLS, YYNGEE. The CDR3 is CASSVLNRGGETQYF. CDR3 nucleotides: TGTGCCAGCAGCGTACTCAACAGGGGTGGTGAGACCCAGTACTTC.

The chain employs TRBV11-3 and TRBJ1-1, with D unresolved. CDR3 length equals 13 residues. V dropped 2 bases and J dropped 3 bases, with 7 bases sitting between them. The V gene's germline CDR1 is SGHNT and CDR2 YENEEA. CDR3: CASSLSEDTEAFF. CDR3 coding DNA: TGTGCCAGCAGCTTAAGTGAGGACACTGAAGCTTTCTTT.

The chain uses TRBV5-6 and TRBJ2-7, with 9 bases that match TRBD1. The V and J ends lost 2 bases and 5 bases, in that order; junction bases with no gene match: 5. CDR3 length equals 14 residues. Germline CDR1 and CDR2: SGHDT and YYEEEE. This CDR3 is CASSFRDRENEQYF. The CDR3 nucleotides read TGTGCCAGCAGCTTCCGGGACAGGGAGAACGAGCAGTACTTC.

The V gene is TRBV6-4, the J gene TRBJ2-3, with 12 bases fitting TRBD2. V gave up 2 bases and J gave up 6 bases; unmatched junction bases: 6. The CDR3 consists of 16 residues. Per germline, CDR1 MRHNA and CDR2 SNTAGT. The CDR3 protein is CASSDGLAGGPDTQYF. The CDR3 nucleotides read TGTGCCAGCAGTGACGGGCTAGCGGGGGGGCCTGATACGCAGTATTTT.

The chain links TRBV18 to TRBJ1-6; TRBD1 might be the D (5 bases). Trimming shortened V by 2 bases and J by 9 bases, and 8 bases separated the two germline ends. Germline CDR1 and CDR2: KGHSH and LQKENI. The CDR3 covers 13 residues. CDR3 sequence (DNA): TGTGCCAGCTCACCAGGACAAGCTTCACCCCTCCACTTT. Translated: CASSPGQASPLHF.

The rearrangement joins TRBV6-5 to TRBJ1-5; D is possibly TRBD1 (5 bases). Germline V gene data show CDR1 as MNHEY and CDR2 as SVGAGI. V was clipped by 7 bases and J by 2 bases, with 12 bases between them. The CDR3 has 14 amino acids. CDR3 region: CASIREVGNQPQHF. The CDR3, as DNA: TGTGCCAGCATCAGGGAAGTGGGCAATCAGCCCCAGCATTTT.

This CDR3 is CASSYGTGAGNEQFF. For the CDR3, the DNA is TGTGCCAGCAGTTACGGGACAGGGGCGGGCAATGAGCAGTTCTTC. This chain links TRBV6-5 with TRBJ2-1; TRBD1 agrees at 10 bases. CDR1 is MNHEY and CDR2 is SVGAGI in the germline V gene. The junction had 4 bases not matched to a gene; V was cut back by 2 bases and J by 6 bases. There are 15 residues in the CDR3.

V gene TRBV3-1 (or the pseudogene TRBV3-2) combines with J gene TRBJ2-5; TRBD2 might be the D (6 bases). Germline CDR1 reads LGHDT; CDR2 reads YNNKEL (reference sequence). CDR3 size: 12 residues. V was pared by 8 bases and J by 5 bases, with 12 bases between. The DNA of the CDR3 is TGTGCCAGCGGAAGACGGGAGGAGACCCAGTACTTC. Translated: CASGRREETQYF.

The chain combines TRBV5-1 with TRBJ1-6, with TRBD1 as a possible D gene (5 bases). Looked up from germline, CDR1 is SGHRS and CDR2 is YFSETQ. The CDR3 contains 15 residues. The V and J ends lost 4 bases and 14 bases respectively, with 22 bases between them. CDR3 sequence reads: CASSSDIQGGLSLHF. Here the CDR3 DNA reads TGCGCCAGCAGCAGCGATATCCAGGGAGGATTGTCCCTCCACTTT.

The gene calls are TRBV30 and TRBJ1-4, with D unresolved. Germline V gene lookup returns CDR1 GTSNPN and CDR2 SVGIG (reference sequence). CDR3 length: 11 residues. V lost 5 bases and J lost 8, with 9 bases in between. CDR3 sequence (DNA): TGTGCCTGGGAGAGAGGCGAAAAACTGTTTTTT. Amino acid sequence: CAWERGEKLFF.

CDR3 amino acids: CSVGRANEKLFF. The CDR3 DNA reads as TGCAGCGTTGGGAGAGCTAATGAAAAACTGTTTTTT. J is TRBJ1-4 and V is TRBV29-1; D is undetermined. This CDR3 is 12 amino acids long. Germline loops: CDR1 SQVTM, CDR2 ANQGSEA. Trimming took off 4 bases at V and 3 bases at J, with 6 bases between the two ends. Using reference TRBV29-1 and TRBJ1-4 for the parts outside the CDR3, the full variable domain is SAVISQKPSRDICQRGTSLTIQCQVDSQVTMMFWYRQQPGQSLTLIATANQGSEATYESGFVIDKFPISRPNLTFSTLTVSNMSPEDSSIYLCSVGRANEKLFFGSGTQLSVL.

The V gene is TRBV7-9, the J gene TRBJ2-1; a possible D gene is TRBD2 (5 bases). With 5 bases removed from V and 8 bases from J, the gap between germline ends came to 13 bases. CDR3 size: 13 residues. Germline V gene data show CDR1 as SEHNR and CDR2 as FQNEAQ (reference sequence). This CDR3 is CASSPTRGDEQFF. The CDR3 DNA follows: TGTGCCAGCAGCCCAACTAGAGGAGATGAGCAGTTCTTC.

A note on this clone: Other DNA sequences in this specimen translate into the identical CDR3. V usage is TRBV12-3 or TRBV12-4 and J usage is TRBJ1-1; 8 bases are a match to TRBD1. The CDR3 loop spans 13 amino acids. Germline trimming cut 6 bases from V and 5 bases from J; bases unmatched to any gene: 5. CDR3 in amino acids: CASRTGGFTEAFF. In nucleotides, the CDR3 is TGTGCCAGCAGAACAGGGGGGTTTACTGAAGCTTTCTTT.

This sequence joins TRBV18 and TRBJ2-1, with 11 bases lining up with TRBD2. The CDR3 totals 16 residues. Trimming cost V 5 bases and J 8 bases; bases outside gene matches: 11. Germline V gives CDR1 KGHSH, CDR2 LQKENI. DNA for the CDR3: TGTGCCAGCTCATTCCCTAGCGGGGGGCCCGGAGATGAGCAGTTCTTC. Residues: CASSFPSGGPGDEQFF.

This chain uses TRBV15 with TRBJ2-7, with 7 bases fitting TRBD1. The germline V gene has CDR1 LNHNV and CDR2 YYDKDF (reference sequence). The CDR3 runs 15 residues. V shed 0 bases and J 0 bases; nucleotides not matched to a gene: 2. The CDR3 reads CATSRDAGGSYEQYF. The CDR3 DNA is TGTGCCACCAGCAGAGATGCAGGGGGCTCCTACGAGCAGTACTTC.

The rearrangement joins TRBV24-1 to TRBJ2-1; D might be TRBD1 (6 bases). Trimming stripped 4 bases from V and 2 bases from J, with 11 bases between. The CDR3 totals 15 residues. Germline CDR1 is KGHDR and CDR2 is SFDVKD. The CDR3 nucleotides read TGTGCCACCAGTGACCGACAGGACCCCTACAATGAGCAGTTCTTC. As protein: CATSDRQDPYNEQFF.

Comments on this clone: This sample also contains other DNA sequences that code for the same CDR3. The chain carries TRBV27 and TRBJ1-1, with D possibly TRBD1 on 6 matching bases. The V gene's germline CDR1 is MNHEY and CDR2 SMNVEV (reference sequence). The V and J ends lost 0 bases and 4 bases respectively, with 9 bases between them. The CDR3 has 14 residues. The CDR3 protein is CASSLSGGGTEAFF. The CDR3, as DNA: TGTGCCAGCAGTTTATCGGGAGGGGGCACTGAAGCTTTCTTT.

The gene calls are TRBV3-1 (or the pseudogene TRBV3-2) and TRBJ2-3; 7 bases map to TRBD2. After removal of 2 bases from V and 7 bases from J, the junction contained 6 bases not matched to a gene. This CDR3 is built from 14 residues. Germline V gene sequence: CDR1 LGHDT, CDR2 YNNKEL (reference sequence). This CDR3 reads CASSQHGGGYTQYF. The CDR3, as DNA: TGTGCCAGCAGCCAACACGGCGGGGGATATACGCAGTATTTT.

The rearrangement uses TRBV7-9 and TRBJ2-1; D unresolved. Germline V CDR1 and CDR2: SEHNR, FQNEAQ (reference sequence). The CDR3 consists of 14 residues. V was shortened by 1 base and J by 8 bases, with 12 bases between the two germline ends. CDR3 nucleotides: TGTGCCAGCAGCTTAGGGAGTAGCAACGATGAGCAGTTCTTC. Translating it yields CASSLGSSNDEQFF.

V gene TRBV5-8 combines with J gene TRBJ1-3, with D possibly matching TRBD1 (5 bases). CDR1 and CDR2 (germline): SGHTS, YDEGEE. The length of the CDR3 is 15 residues. V gave up 2 bases and J gave up 2 bases, with 11 bases separating them. In nucleotides, the CDR3 is TGTGCCAGCAGCTTCAGGGTAGGGGCTGGAAACACCATATATTTT. It yields the protein CASSFRVGAGNTIYF.

This clone was recorded only once. The genes are TRBV19 and TRBJ1-4; TRBD1 agrees at 10 bases. Germline V gene data show CDR1 as LNHDA and CDR2 as SQIVND (reference sequence). The length of the CDR3 is 16 residues. V lost 4 bases, J lost 10 bases, and 12 bases stayed unmatched. CDR3 loop: CASSTRPGQGSGKLFF. CDR3 in DNA: TGTGCCAGTAGTACAAGGCCGGGACAGGGGAGCGGAAAACTGTTTTTT.

This chain uses TRBV6-5 with TRBJ2-2; tentatively, D is TRBD2 (5 bases). Trimming took off 5 bases at V and 5 bases at J, with 15 bases between the two ends. The germline V gene has CDR1 MNHEY and CDR2 SVGAGI. The CDR3 runs 15 residues. In nucleotides, the CDR3 is TGTGCCAGCAGTCCGCCCCTACGGGGAACCGGGGAGCTGTTTTTT. It yields the protein CASSPPLRGTGELFF.

The V gene is TRBV5-4, the J gene TRBJ1-2; TRBD1 might be the D (5 bases). Germline V gives CDR1 SGHNT, CDR2 YYREEE (reference sequence). The CDR3 contains 13 residues. V lost 5 bases, J lost 3 bases, and 11 bases lay in between. For the CDR3, the DNA is TGTGCCAGCAGTCAGGGCTTAGACTATGGCTACACCTTC. It yields the protein CASSQGLDYGYTF.

V gene TRBV14 combines with J gene TRBJ2-7; 7 nucleotides line up with TRBD2. The CDR3 consists of 16 residues. The ends lost 1 base at V and 5 bases at J; junction bases unmatched: 11. CDR1 is SGHDN, CDR2 FVKESK, per germline. In DNA form, the CDR3 reads TGTGCCAGCAGCCAAGTCAGTGGGAGGGCGTTCCACGAGCAGTACTTC. Its translation is CASSQVSGRAFHEQYF.

The V gene is TRBV10-3, the J gene TRBJ2-1; D may be TRBD1 (6 bases). Between the trimmed V and J ends, which lost 0 bases and 7 bases, there was a span of 13 bases. The CDR3 spans 15 residues. Germline V lookup: CDR1 ENHRY, CDR2 SYGVKD. CDR3: CAISESTGKTNEQFF. The CDR3 DNA is TGTGCCATCAGTGAGTCTACAGGGAAGACAAATGAGCAGTTCTTC.

The rearrangement uses TRBV5-8 and TRBJ1-5, with a weak D call TRBD1 (6 bases). This CDR3 has 17 residues. The germline gives CDR1 SGHTS, CDR2 YDEGEE. V lost 0 bases and J lost 2, with 15 bases in between. CDR3 residues: CASSLEGRAGGNQPQHF. The CDR3, as DNA: TGTGCCAGCAGCTTGGAAGGGAGGGCAGGGGGCAATCAGCCCCAGCATTTT.

The chain carries TRBV2 and TRBJ2-7, with 11 bases lining up with TRBD1. The V gene end was trimmed by 6 bases and the J gene end by 6 bases; junction bases not matched to a gene: 1. The germline gives CDR1 SNHLY, CDR2 FYNNEI. The CDR3 runs to 12 residues. DNA for the CDR3: TGTGCCAGCAGGGGACAGGGGGGCGAGCAGTACTTC. It encodes CASRGQGGEQYF.